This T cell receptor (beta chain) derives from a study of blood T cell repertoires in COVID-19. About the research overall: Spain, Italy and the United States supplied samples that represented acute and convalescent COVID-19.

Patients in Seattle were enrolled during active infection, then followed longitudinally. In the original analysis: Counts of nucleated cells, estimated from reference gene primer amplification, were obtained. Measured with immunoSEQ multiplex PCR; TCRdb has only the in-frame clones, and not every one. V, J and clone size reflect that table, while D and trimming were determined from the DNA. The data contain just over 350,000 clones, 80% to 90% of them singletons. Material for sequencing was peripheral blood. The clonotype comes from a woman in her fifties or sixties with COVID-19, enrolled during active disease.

The CDR3 region is CASSVDLAGWNEQFF. The CDR3 coding sequence is TGTGCCAGCAGCGTAGATTTAGCGGGGTGGAATGAGCAGTTCTTC. The rearrangement joins TRBV9 to TRBJ2-1; 8 bases match TRBD2. This CDR3 spans 15 amino acids. The V segment lost 0 bases and the J segment 7 bases; nucleotides outside the gene matches: 6. Germline CDR1 SGDLS, CDR2 YYNGEE.